This T cell receptor (beta chain) was documented in a study of CD8 T cells in Susac syndrome. Across the study: Of the sequenced Susac syndrome patients, six had active disease and eight were in remission. At blood draw, Susac syndrome patients were therapy-naive, on corticosteroids, or on intravenous immunoglobulin alone. Whole-study results and caveats: The study admitted that it had a relatively small number of individuals in its TCR sequencing and HLA analysis.

Reverse transcription used about 0.45 to 1 ug RNA and random hexamers. By means of immunoSEQ multiplex PCR, TCR beta CDR3 spanning 54 Vbeta and 13 Jbeta underwent amplification. TCRdb passed the immunoSEQ multiplex PCR reads through MiXCR, listing each CDR3 protein once. The sample lists under 85,000 distinct CDR3 sequences, roughly 92% occurring once. On this clonotype itself: The antigen is unknown.

The sequence was collected from a human donor with Susac syndrome. Sequences were obtained from CD8+ T cells from PBMCs.

The CDR3 loop is CASSLRGEEKLFF. As DNA, the CDR3 is TGTGCCAGCAGTTTAAGAGGGGAGGAAAAACTGTTTTTT. The chain has TRBV28 and TRBJ1-4, with D possibly TRBD1 on 5 matching bases. Between the trimmed V and J ends, which lost 2 bases and 8 bases, there was a span of 9 bases. Germline V CDR1 and CDR2: MDHEN, SYDVKM. The CDR3 sequence is 13 residues long. The variable domain in full, completed from reference TRBV28 and TRBJ1-4, reads DVKVTQSSRYLVKRTGEKVFLECVQDMDHENMFWYRQDPGLGLRLIYFSYDVKMKEKGDIPEGYSVSREKKERFSLILESASTNQTSMYLCASSLRGEEKLFFGSGTQLSVL.